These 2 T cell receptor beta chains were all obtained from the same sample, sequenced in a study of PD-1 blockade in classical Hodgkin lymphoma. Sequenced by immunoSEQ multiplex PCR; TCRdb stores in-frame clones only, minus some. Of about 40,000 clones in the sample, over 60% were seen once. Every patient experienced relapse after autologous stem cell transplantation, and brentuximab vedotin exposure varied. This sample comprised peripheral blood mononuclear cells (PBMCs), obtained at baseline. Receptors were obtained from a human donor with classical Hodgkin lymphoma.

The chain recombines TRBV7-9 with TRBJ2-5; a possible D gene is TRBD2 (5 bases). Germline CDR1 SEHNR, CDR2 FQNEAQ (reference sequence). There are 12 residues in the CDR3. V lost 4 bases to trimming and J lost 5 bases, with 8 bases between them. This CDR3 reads CASSSRRETQYF. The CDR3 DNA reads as TGTGCCAGCAGCTCGAGGAGGGAGACCCAGTACTTC.

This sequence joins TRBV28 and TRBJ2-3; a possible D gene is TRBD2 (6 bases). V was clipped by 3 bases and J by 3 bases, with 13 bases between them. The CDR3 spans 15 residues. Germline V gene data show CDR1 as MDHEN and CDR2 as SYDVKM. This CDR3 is CASSFLGSGTDTQYF. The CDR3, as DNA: TGTGCCAGCAGTTTTCTCGGTAGCGGAACAGATACGCAGTATTTT.